The 14 T cell receptor beta chains in this list originate from one sample, sequenced in a study of blood T cell repertoires in COVID-19. Using immunoSEQ multiplex PCR, the repertoire was profiled, and TCRdb retains in-frame clones only, with some absent. Here the sample spans fewer than 200,000 clones, about 80% being singletons. Source material: peripheral blood. These receptors all come from a man between 60 and 75 years old with acute or convalescent COVID-19.

The chain employs TRBV7-7 and TRBJ2-7; 10 bases line up with TRBD2. V lost 1 base, J lost 4 bases, and 4 bases stayed unmatched. Germline lookup yields CDR1 SSHAT and CDR2 FNYEAQ (reference sequence). This CDR3 is built from 15 residues. As DNA, the CDR3 is TGTGCCAGCAGCTTAGGGGCTAGCGGGAGATACGAGCAGTACTTC. It codes for CASSLGASGRYEQYF. Full variable domain (rest looked up from reference TRBV7-7 and TRBJ2-7): GAGVSQSPRYKVTKRGQDVTLRCDPISSHATLYWYQQALGQGPEFLTYFNYEAQPDKSGLPSDRFSAERPEGSISTLTIQRTEQRDSAMYRCASSLGASGRYEQYFGPGTRLTVT.

The chain has TRBV25-1 and TRBJ2-7, with 7 bases fitting TRBD2. Germline V CDR1 and CDR2: MGHDK, SYGVNS. The CDR3 has 14 amino acids. V was clipped by 7 bases and J by 0 bases; unmatched bases: 6. Written as DNA, the CDR3 is TGTGCCAGCACCGCAGCGGGACCCTCCTACGAGCAGTACTTC. This gives the protein CASTAAGPSYEQYF.

The chain couples TRBV24-1 to TRBJ2-2; 9 positions agree with TRBD2. The CDR3 sequence is 17 residues long. Unmatched junction bases numbered 8, after V lost 1 base and J lost 6 bases. Germline loops: CDR1 KGHDR, CDR2 SFDVKD. For the CDR3, the DNA is TGTGCCACCAGTGATTTATCTCGGCGCGGGAGGGCCGGGGAGCTGTTTTTT. The encoded protein is CATSDLSRRGRAGELFF.

The genes are TRBV28 and TRBJ1-2; a weak D match, TRBD1 (6 bases). Trimming removed 6 bases at V and 5 bases at J, with 16 bases between. Germline V CDR1 and CDR2: MDHEN, SYDVKM. This CDR3 has 14 residues. Written as DNA, the CDR3 is TGTGCCAGCAGGACGGGCAGGGGTGGGTATGGCTACACCTTC. This codes for CASRTGRGGYGYTF.

The rearrangement uses TRBV30 and TRBJ1-1, with 9 bases aligning to TRBD1. The CDR3 covers 16 residues. Germline CDR1 is GTSNPN and CDR2 is SVGIG (reference sequence). After removal of 3 bases from V and 0 bases from J, the junction contained 8 bases not matched to a gene. The CDR3 sequence is CAWRDRTGAMNTEAFF. CDR3 nucleotides: TGTGCCTGGAGGGATCGGACAGGGGCAATGAACACTGAAGCTTTCTTT.

There are many counts of this clone. This chain connects TRBV2 to TRBJ2-6; 8 nucleotides line up with TRBD1. Germline V gene data show CDR1 as SNHLY and CDR2 as FYNNEI. CDR3 length: 14 residues. V dropped 7 bases and J dropped 8; count of bases not matched to a gene: 7. CDR3 sequence (DNA): TGTGCCAGCAAAGGGACAGGAGGAACCAACGTCCTGACTTTC. Translated, it gives CASKGTGGTNVLTF.

The CDR3 is CASSIRLAGLTDTQYF. As DNA, the CDR3 is TGTGCCAGCAGCATCCGACTAGCGGGACTCACAGATACGCAGTATTTT. This chain uses TRBV5-6 with TRBJ2-3, with 11 nucleotides matching TRBD2. This CDR3 comprises 16 residues. The trim removed 4 bases at V and 2 bases at J, leaving 6 bases unmatched. Germline CDR1 and CDR2: SGHDT and YYEEEE.

The chain employs TRBV6-5 and TRBJ1-2; 10 positions agree with TRBD1. With V trimmed by 9 bases and J by 3 bases, 4 bases remained unmatched. Looked up from germline, CDR1 is MNHEY and CDR2 is SVGAGI. CDR3 length: 13 residues. This CDR3 reads CASRDRGHYGYTF. For the CDR3, the DNA is TGTGCCAGTCGGGACAGGGGACACTATGGCTACACCTTC.

The rearrangement links TRBV10-3 to TRBJ1-1; tentatively, D is TRBD1 (5 bases). This CDR3 region has 14 residues. The ends were cut back, 6 bases at V and 2 bases at J, with 13 bases in the middle. The germline CDR1 and CDR2 sequences are ENHRY and SYGVKD. This chain's CDR3 is CAIRQQGDNTEAFF. The CDR3 nucleotides read TGTGCCATCAGGCAGCAAGGGGATAACACTGAAGCTTTCTTT.

The rearrangement uses TRBV6-6 and TRBJ2-1; 12 bases line up with TRBD2. Germline CDR1 reads MNHNY; CDR2 reads SVGAGI (reference sequence). The CDR3 sequence is 16 residues long. The ends lost 5 bases at V and 6 bases at J; junction bases unmatched: 8. The CDR3 DNA sequence: TGTGCCAGCAGTAGTGGGCGACTAGCGGGAGCCAATGAGCAGTTCTTC. Protein: CASSSGRLAGANEQFF.

This chain links TRBV6-1 with TRBJ1-1; possibly TRBD1 for D (5 bases). The CDR3 contains 11 residues. Germline CDR1 reads MNHNS; CDR2 reads SASEGT. Trimming removed 3 bases from V and 14 bases from J, with 13 bases in between. The DNA of the CDR3 is TGTGCCAGCAGTGACCGGGACCGGGGGTTCTTT. Protein product: CASSDRDRGFF.

The chain carries TRBV29-1 and TRBJ1-1; TRBD1 aligns across 9 bases. Germline values: CDR1 SQVTM, CDR2 ANQGSEA. The CDR3 sequence is 14 residues long. Trimming took 4 bases from V and 4 from J; bases not matched to a gene: 7. DNA for the CDR3: TGCAGCGTTGGAAGGACAGGGGCCGGCACTGAAGCTTTCTTT. Amino acid sequence: CSVGRTGAGTEAFF.

The CDR3 DNA follows: TGTGCCAGCCTAGGAACAAGGAACACTGAAGCTTTCTTT. Encoded protein: CASLGTRNTEAFF. V is TRBV12-3 or TRBV12-4 and J is TRBJ1-1; D unresolved. With 8 bases removed from V and 1 base from J, the gap between germline ends came to 11 bases. CDR3 size: 13 residues.

The genes are TRBV19 and TRBJ1-4; D uncertain. This CDR3 has 13 residues. Germline CDR1 is LNHDA and CDR2 is SQIVND (reference sequence). Between the trimmed V and J ends, which lost 5 bases and 8 bases, there was a span of 12 bases. The CDR3 nucleotides read TGTGCCAGTAGTCCTTTAGGCGGAGAAAAACTGTTTTTT. Amino acid sequence: CASSPLGGEKLFF.